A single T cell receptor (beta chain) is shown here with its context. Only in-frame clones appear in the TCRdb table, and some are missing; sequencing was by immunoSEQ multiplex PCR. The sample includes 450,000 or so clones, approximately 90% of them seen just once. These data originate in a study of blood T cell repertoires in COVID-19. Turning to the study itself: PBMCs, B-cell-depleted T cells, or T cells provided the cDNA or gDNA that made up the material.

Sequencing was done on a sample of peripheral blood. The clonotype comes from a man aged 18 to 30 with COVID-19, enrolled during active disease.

The CDR3 coding sequence is TGTGCCAGCAGCTCCCCTAGCGGGGCCGGGGGAGATACGCAGTATTTT. Its translation is CASSSPSGAGGDTQYF. The chain joins TRBV5-4 to TRBJ2-3, with 9 bases fitting TRBD2. The CDR3 has 16 residues. Germline CDR1 SGHNT, CDR2 YYREEE (reference sequence). Unmatched junction bases numbered 10, after V lost 3 bases and J lost 5 bases.